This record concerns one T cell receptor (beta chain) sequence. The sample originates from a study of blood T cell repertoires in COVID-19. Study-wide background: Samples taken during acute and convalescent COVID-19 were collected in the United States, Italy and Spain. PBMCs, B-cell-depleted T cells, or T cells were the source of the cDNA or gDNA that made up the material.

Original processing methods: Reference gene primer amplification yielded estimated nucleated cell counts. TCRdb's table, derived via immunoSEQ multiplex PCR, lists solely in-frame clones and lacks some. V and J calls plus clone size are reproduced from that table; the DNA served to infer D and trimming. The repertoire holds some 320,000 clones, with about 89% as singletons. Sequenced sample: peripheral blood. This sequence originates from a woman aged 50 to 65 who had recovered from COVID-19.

The CDR3 coding sequence is TGTGCCTGGAAAAACTCCGTGGTGGCTTTCTTT. Encoded protein: CAWKNSVVAFF. V usage is TRBV30 and J usage is TRBJ1-1; D is unresolved. Trimming stripped 4 bases from V and 11 bases from J, with 14 bases between. CDR3 size: 11 residues. Germline V lookup: CDR1 GTSNPN, CDR2 SVGIG (reference sequence). The full variable domain, in which reference TRBV30 and TRBJ1-1 provide the parts outside the CDR3, is SQTIHQWPATLVQPVGSPLSLECTVEGTSNPNLYWYRQAAGRGLQLLFYSVGIGQISSEVPQNLSASRPQDRQFILSSKKLLLSDSGFYLCAWKNSVVAFFGQGTRLTVV.